The entry that follows covers one T cell receptor beta chain sequence. Its antigen target is currently unknown. There are no base qualities to consult, and no much larger clone falls within one base. This specimen comes from a study of CD8+CD57+ T cells in acquired aplastic anemia (dated by TCRdb to about 2018). A note on the overall study: Extracted DNA from sorted CD4+ and CD8+ cells averaged 3.2 ug, ranging from roughly 0.2 to 30 ug. A CD8+CD57+ expansion meant a frequency higher than the mean frequency seen in healthy subjects.

The CDR3 covers 15 residues, taking in both the cysteine and the phenylalanine. The sequence is cut down to CDR3 DNA, 45 bases in frame from base 1. The germline V gene encodes CDR1 LNHDA and CDR2 SQIVND (reference sequence). At the junction V is shortened by 1 base and J by 1 base, with 10 bases in between. What the work shows at the level of the full study, not this receptor alone: Roughly 30 CD8+ CDR3 sequences were found to be shared between patients and controls, but these sequences appeared to be highly expressed in patients and within the immunodominant clones of the patients. Between patients and healthy controls, no significant difference in CD8+ Simpson's diversity was found (P=0.060).

Flow cytometry had shown CD8+CD57+ cell expansion in the patients selected for sequencing. All patients had severe acquired aplastic anemia diagnosed by International Study of Aplastic Anemia and Agranulocytosis and Camitta criteria. No therapy had been received by the patients at the time of blood sampling. In this study, sorted CD4+ and CD8+ T cells from the blood of healthy subjects and of severe aplastic anemia patients had their TCR repertoires deep-sequenced. In the USA, patient enrollment took place under clinicaltrials.gov protocols 00001620, 01623167, 00001397, 00071045, 00081523 and 00961064. Ficoll-Paque density gradient centrifugation was used to isolate peripheral blood mononuclear cells. Before DNA extraction, CD4+ and CD8+ T cells were sorted with FACS or magnetic beads. Profiling of TCR beta VDJ combinations and CDR3 sequences used genomic DNA as the template. An Illumina HiSeq 2000 was used for TCR repertoire sequencing. From the authors' description of their analysis: Repertoires were assessed using TRBV/TRBJ rearrangement plots, CDR3 size and DJ length profiles, and Simpson's diversity index. The most abundant DNA sequence in the deep sequencing data was taken as the immunodominant clone. CDR3 amino acid sequences were checked for sharing across subjects and were also compared against the VDJdb database and published repertoires. The raw public reads went through TCRdb reprocessing: fastp at Q25, MiXCR clone calling, in-frame beta chains kept. For every CDR3 protein sequence, its rows merge into one entry that carries the most common genes and DNA. The V and J calls and clone size are TCRdb's, not the authors'. The sample has around 290,000 distinct CDR3 sequences on record, 56% of them singletons. 1.3% of the sample lies in the top ten.

The rearranged segments are TRBV19 and TRBJ1-1; D gene: possibly TRBD1, on 5 matching bases. The TCR comes from a human donor with aplastic anemia. Specimen: sorted CD4+, CD8+, or CD8+CD57+ T cells (not recorded which) from PBMCs. CDR3 reads: CASSIVVGANTEAFF. At the DNA level, the sequence is TGTGCCAGTAGTATAGTGGTAGGGGCGAACACTGAAGCTTTCTTT.